What follows are 5 T cell receptor beta chains derived from one specimen sequenced in a study of blood T cell repertoires in COVID-19 (dated by TCRdb to the early 2020s). Libraries came from the immunoSEQ multiplex PCR assay. The clones in this table, taken by TCRdb from immuneACCESS, are in-frame only. Not every clone is retained; where verified, under half of the shortfall comes from an unresolved V gene, and the cause of the rest is unknown. The sample table lists roughly 310,000 clones, roughly nine tenths of them with a count of one. The ten largest account for 2.6% of the sample. The sample consisted of PBMCs or T cells enriched from blood (not recorded which). Source of these receptors: a man between 60 and 70 years old who had recovered from COVID-19.

This chain uses TRBV19 with TRBJ2-7; TRBD2 agrees at 7 bases. The CDR3 runs to 15 residues. V was pared by 6 bases and J by 6 bases, with 14 bases of the junction left unmatched. Germline values: CDR1 LNHDA, CDR2 SQIVND (reference sequence). This CDR3 is CASRPWGEGRGEQYF. For the CDR3, the DNA is TGTGCCAGTAGGCCGTGGGGGGAGGGGAGAGGCGAGCAGTACTTC.

This chain joins TRBV27 and TRBJ2-3, with TRBD2 identical over 8 bases. V shed 5 bases and J 4 bases; nucleotides not matched to a gene: 14. Germline V CDR1 and CDR2: MNHEY, SMNVEV (reference sequence). The CDR3 is 17 residues long. The CDR3 loop reads CASSPRREGWGSDTQYF. The CDR3 DNA reads TGTGCCAGCAGTCCCCGCCGGGAGGGATGGGGATCAGATACGCAGTATTTT.

V usage is TRBV7-3 and J usage is TRBJ1-1, with 7 bases identical to TRBD1. The germline V gene encodes CDR1 SGHTA and CDR2 FQGTGA. CDR3 length: 15 amino acids. V was clipped by 4 bases and J by 0 bases; unmatched bases: 5. In DNA, the CDR3 is TGTGCCAGCAGCTCCGGGACAGAGCTGAACACTGAAGCTTTCTTT. It specifies CASSSGTELNTEAFF.

A remark on this clone: A read error is likely, as this CDR3 ends without the conserved phenylalanine or tryptophan. The DNA is omitted, as the CDR3 cannot be located on it reliably, and the CDR3 follows TCRdb's listing. The chain carries TRBV6-1 and TRBJ1-1; the listed D gene, TRBD1, was not tested against the DNA. From its first to its last residue, the CDR3 has 12 amino acids. Looked up from germline, CDR1 is MNHNS and CDR2 is SASEGT. The CDR3 is CASSESRGSLSV.

The J gene is TRBJ1-2, the V gene TRBV6-5; D ambiguous. Per germline, CDR1 MNHEY and CDR2 SVGAGI. The V end lost 6 bases, the J end lost 3 bases, and 8 bases lay between the germline ends. The CDR3 is 12 residues long. CDR3 region: CASRAVDYGYTF. The CDR3 DNA reads as TGTGCCAGCAGGGCAGTCGACTATGGCTACACCTTC.